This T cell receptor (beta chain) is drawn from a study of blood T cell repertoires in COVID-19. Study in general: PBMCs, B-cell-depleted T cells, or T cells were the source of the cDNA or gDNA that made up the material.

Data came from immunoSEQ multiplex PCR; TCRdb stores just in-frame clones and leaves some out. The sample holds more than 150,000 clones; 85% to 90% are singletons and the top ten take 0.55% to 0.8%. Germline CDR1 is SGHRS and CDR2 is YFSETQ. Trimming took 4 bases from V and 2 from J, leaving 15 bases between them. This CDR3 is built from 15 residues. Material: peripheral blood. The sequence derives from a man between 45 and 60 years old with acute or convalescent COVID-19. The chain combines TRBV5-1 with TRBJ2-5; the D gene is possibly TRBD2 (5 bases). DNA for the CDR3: TGCGCCAGCAGCCTCGGGGATCGTCGGCAAGAGACCCAGTACTTC. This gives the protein CASSLGDRRQETQYF.